These 26 T cell receptor beta chains were sequenced from one sample in a study of OX40 agonist ivuxolimab in advanced cancers. Clones were sequenced by immunoSEQ multiplex PCR, and TCRdb holds only the in-frame ones, with some missing. The sample shows around 100,000 clones, nearly 90% of them seen only once. Sequences were derived from CD4+ or CD8+ T cells sorted from blood, sampled in a trial of the OX40 agonist ivuxolimab. The receptors here all came from an adult with an advanced solid tumor such as melanoma, head and neck, liver or kidney cancer.

The chain recombines TRBV7-2 with TRBJ1-6; 8 nucleotides agree with TRBD1. In germline, CDR1 is SGHTA, CDR2 FQGNSA. The trim removed 5 bases at V and 18 bases at J, leaving 6 bases unmatched. The CDR3 length is 11 residues. CDR3: CASSAGTGNHF. In nucleotides, the CDR3 is TGTGCCAGCAGCGCAGGGACAGGCAACCACTTT. Based on the CDR3 plus reference TRBV7-2 and TRBJ1-6, the full variable domain is GAGVSQSPSNKVTEKGKDVELRCDPISGHTALYWYRQSLGQGLEFLIYFQGNSAPDKSGLPSDRFSAERTGGSVSTLTIQRTQQEDSAVYLCASSAGTGNHFGNGTRLTVT.

The chain links TRBV5-1 to TRBJ2-3, with TRBD1 matching over 10 bases. This CDR3 region has 15 residues. CDR1 SGHRS and CDR2 YFSETQ come from the germline V gene. Germline trimming cut 4 bases from V and 0 bases from J; bases unmatched to any gene: 2. CDR3 protein: CASSRDRGSTDTQYF. The CDR3, as DNA: TGCGCCAGCAGCAGGGACAGGGGAAGCACAGATACGCAGTATTTT.

This sequence joins TRBV29-1 and TRBJ2-7, with D possibly being TRBD1 (5 bases). V was trimmed by 3 bases and J by 2 bases, leaving 11 bases between them. CDR3 length equals 13 residues. Germline assignment: CDR1 SQVTM and CDR2 ANQGSEA. The CDR3 sequence is CSVDSGYPYEQYF. The CDR3 coding sequence is TGCAGCGTTGATTCAGGGTACCCCTACGAGCAGTACTTC.

This clone came up once. The chain joins TRBV6-1 to TRBJ1-2; D gene ambiguous. This CDR3 has 12 residues. V was cut by 2 bases and J by 4 bases, with 5 bases left in between. The V gene's germline CDR1 is MNHNS and CDR2 SASEGT. CDR3 nucleotides: TGTGCCAGCAGTGAACTGGGCTATGGCTACACCTTC. This translates into CASSELGYGYTF.

The J gene is TRBJ2-2, the V gene TRBV18; D is unclear. Germline CDR1 reads KGHSH; CDR2 reads LQKENI. Trimming took off 3 bases at V and 5 bases at J, with 7 bases between the two ends. The CDR3 has 13 residues. The CDR3 nucleotides read TGTGCCAGCTCACCTAAGAAGACCGGGGAGCTGTTTTTT. It translates to CASSPKKTGELFF. Looking up the rest from reference TRBV18 and TRBJ2-2 gives the full variable domain: NAGVMQNPRHLVRRRGQEARLRCSPMKGHSHVYWYRQLPEEGLKFMVYLQKENIIDESGMPKERFSAEFPKEGPSILRIQQVVRGDSAAYFCASSPKKTGELFFGEGSRLTVL.

CDR3 region: CASSLGAGGNTGELFF. The CDR3 DNA reads as TGTGCCAGCAGCTTAGGGGCAGGGGGCAACACCGGGGAGCTGTTTTTT. The V call is TRBV11-1, the J call TRBJ2-2; 8 bases line up with TRBD1. Germline trimming cut 1 base from V and 2 bases from J; bases unmatched to any gene: 3. CDR3 length equals 16 residues. CDR1 and CDR2 from the germline V gene are SGHAT and FQDESV (reference sequence).

The rearrangement links TRBV7-6 to TRBJ1-1, with 9 bases aligning to TRBD1. The germline gives CDR1 SGHVS, CDR2 FNYEAQ. This CDR3 contains 15 residues. V shed 2 bases and J 5 bases; nucleotides not matched to a gene: 6. CDR3 residues: CASSLSTGGFTEAFF. Written as DNA, the CDR3 is TGTGCCAGCAGCTTAAGCACAGGGGGCTTTACTGAAGCTTTCTTT. The whole variable domain, filled in from reference TRBV7-6 and TRBJ1-1, reads GAGVSQSPRYKVTKRGQDVALRCDPISGHVSLYWYRQALGQGPEFLTYFNYEAQQDKSGLPNDRFSAERPEGSISTLTIQRTEQRDSAMYRCASSLSTGGFTEAFFGQGTRLTVV.

This clone was found once. The chain is built from TRBV6-5 and TRBJ1-2; maybe TRBD1 (5 bases). Germline-derived CDR1 and CDR2 are MNHEY and SVGAGI. V lost 4 bases to trimming and J lost 6 bases, with 18 bases between them. CDR3 length: 15 residues. The CDR3 DNA is TGTGCCAGCAGTTTTGTTTCCCCAGGGATCGATGGCTACACCTTC. Translated: CASSFVSPGIDGYTF.

The chain combines TRBV13 with TRBJ2-5; D unclear. CDR3 length: 17 residues. V lost 2 bases and J 5 bases, leaving 21 bases between the germline ends. CDR1 and CDR2 (germline): PRHDT, FYEKMQ (reference sequence). DNA of the CDR3: TGTGCCAGCAGCTTATCTCATCGGAGAATAATGTATGAGACCCAGTACTTC. Translating gives CASSLSHRRIMYETQYF.

This clone was seen once. This chain uses TRBV11-2 with TRBJ2-4; a possible D gene is TRBD2 (6 bases). The CDR3 is 16 amino acids. V was trimmed by 2 bases and J by 6 bases, leaving 17 bases between them. The germline CDR1 and CDR2 sequences are SGHAT and FQNNGV. The chain's CDR3 is CASSLNAGTGVNIQYF. The DNA of the CDR3 is TGTGCCAGCAGCTTAAACGCCGGGACGGGGGTAAACATTCAGTACTTC.

This chain joins TRBV30 and TRBJ1-2, with D perhaps matching TRBD1 (5 bases). CDR3 size: 17 residues. In germline, CDR1 is GTSNPN, CDR2 SVGIG (reference sequence). With 0 bases removed from V and 8 bases from J, the gap between germline ends came to 25 bases. CDR3 nucleotides: TGTGCCTGGAGTGTACCTGGGCTATCTGGGCAGGGTCGGGGCTACACCTTC. It codes for CAWSVPGLSGQGRGYTF.

A note on this clone: Within the sample, other DNA sequences also encode this same CDR3. This chain joins TRBV29-1 and TRBJ2-4, with TRBD1 matching over 7 bases. CDR3 length equals 15 residues. Germline V gene data show CDR1 as SQVTM and CDR2 as ANQGSEA. V was clipped by 7 bases and J by 0 bases; unmatched bases: 9. Here the CDR3 DNA reads TGCAGCGCGATACCGGGACAGCTAGCCAAAAACATTCAGTACTTC. This translates into CSAIPGQLAKNIQYF.

The rearrangement joins TRBV5-4 to TRBJ1-2; weak D call: TRBD1 (5 bases). The ends were cut back, 0 bases at V and 8 bases at J, with 11 bases in the middle. The germline V gene encodes CDR1 SGHNT and CDR2 YYREEE (reference sequence). The CDR3 is made up of 13 amino acids. CDR3 sequence reads: CASSLVSGQGYTF. CDR3 DNA: TGTGCCAGCAGCTTGGTTTCAGGGCAAGGCTACACCTTC.

This clone was picked up one time. The V call is TRBV6-5, the J call TRBJ2-2, with a tentative D call TRBD2 (5 bases). The CDR3 contains 16 residues. V lost 2 bases and J lost 4, with 14 bases in between. Germline CDR1 is MNHEY and CDR2 is SVGAGI. Here the CDR3 reads CASSYDLQEATGELFF. CDR3 sequence (DNA): TGTGCCAGCAGTTACGACCTGCAGGAGGCCACCGGGGAGCTGTTTTTT.

The CDR3 spells CASRSRDPLDTQYF. CDR3 DNA sequence: TGTGCCAGCCGGTCCCGGGACCCGCTCGATACGCAGTATTTT. V is TRBV27 and J is TRBJ2-3, with D perhaps being TRBD1 or TRBD2 (5 bases each). V lost 8 bases to trimming and J lost 6 bases, with 18 bases between them. This CDR3 has 14 residues. The germline V gene encodes CDR1 MNHEY and CDR2 SMNVEV (reference sequence).

The chain joins TRBV7-9 to TRBJ2-7; D might be TRBD1 or TRBD2, each matching 5 bases. Per germline, CDR1 SEHNR and CDR2 FQNEAQ (reference sequence). The CDR3 contains 14 residues. Trimming took 5 bases from V and 9 from J, leaving 20 bases between them. CDR3 protein: CASSQDPGKAVQYF. The DNA of the CDR3 is TGTGCCAGCAGCCAAGATCCAGGGAAAGCGGTGCAGTACTTC.

The J gene is TRBJ2-1, the V gene TRBV5-1, with 8 nucleotides matching TRBD2. With 5 bases clipped from V and 4 bases from J, the junction kept 11 bases outside the gene matches. The CDR3 runs to 16 residues. Germline V gene sequence: CDR1 SGHRS, CDR2 YFSETQ. For the CDR3, the DNA is TGCGCCAGCAGGCCCTATGGGTCTAGCGGGTACAATGAGCAGTTCTTC. This sequence encodes CASRPYGSSGYNEQFF.

The chain is built from TRBV7-8 and TRBJ2-7; 8 bases are a match to TRBD2. The CDR3 extends over 14 amino acids. The J segment lost 3 bases and the V segment lost 2 bases, leaving 3 bases of the junction unmatched. CDR1 is SGHVS and CDR2 is FQNEAQ in the germline V gene. The CDR3 is CASSLRGGLYEQYF. As DNA, the CDR3 is TGTGCCAGCAGCTTACGGGGGGGACTCTACGAGCAGTACTTC.

J is TRBJ2-1 and V is TRBV19, with 8 bases fitting TRBD2. V shed 2 bases and J 4 bases; nucleotides not matched to a gene: 10. CDR3 length: 17 amino acids. Germline CDR1 LNHDA, CDR2 SQIVND (reference sequence). The CDR3 DNA reads TGTGCCAGTAGTATACGAAGCGGGGGCCTTCTTTACAATGAGCAGTTCTTC. It specifies CASSIRSGGLLYNEQFF.

The chain couples TRBV28 to TRBJ2-1, with 11 positions matching TRBD2. Looked up from germline, CDR1 is MDHEN and CDR2 is SYDVKM. Trimming at V came to 6 bases and at J to 0 bases, leaving 4 bases not matched to a gene. This CDR3 contains 16 residues. This CDR3 is CASRSSGGSSYNEQFF. Written as DNA, the CDR3 is TGTGCCAGCAGGTCTAGCGGGGGGAGCTCCTACAATGAGCAGTTCTTC.

The V and J genes are TRBV19 and TRBJ1-5; no reliable D call. V was shortened by 1 base and J by 1 base, with 14 bases between the two germline ends. CDR1 is LNHDA and CDR2 is SQIVND in the germline V gene (reference sequence). The CDR3 has 17 residues. CDR3 amino acids: CASSIAPDAISNQPQHF. CDR3 bases: TGTGCCAGTAGTATAGCCCCGGACGCGATAAGCAATCAGCCCCAGCATTTT.

The chain couples TRBV11-2 to TRBJ2-1; a weak D match, TRBD2 (5 bases). The CDR3 runs to 15 residues. CDR1 SGHAT and CDR2 FQNNGV come from the germline V gene. V lost 7 bases to trimming and J lost 9 bases, with 22 bases between them. The CDR3 loop reads CASIPTPDSSGEQFF. Here the CDR3 DNA reads TGTGCCAGCATCCCTACGCCCGACTCGAGCGGTGAGCAGTTCTTC.

This sequence joins TRBV6-1 and TRBJ2-2, with D possibly TRBD2 on 6 matching bases. V was trimmed by 8 bases and J by 5 bases, leaving 15 bases between them. The CDR3 consists of 14 residues. Looked up from germline, CDR1 is MNHNS and CDR2 is SASEGT. The CDR3 sequence is CASRRGETTGELFF. The CDR3 nucleotides are TGTGCCAGCCGGCGCGGGGAAACTACCGGGGAGCTGTTTTTT.

This clone showed up just once. The CDR3 protein is CASSGRGRGSYTF. CDR3 bases: TGTGCCAGCAGTGGGAGAGGTAGGGGGAGCTACACCTTC. J is TRBJ1-2 and V is TRBV2, with D possibly matching TRBD1 (6 bases). Trimming pared 4 bases from V and 9 bases from J, leaving 15 bases between. CDR1 and CDR2 from the germline V gene are SNHLY and FYNNEI. The CDR3 runs to 13 residues.

The gene calls are TRBV5-5 and TRBJ1-1, with D unresolved. Germline loops: CDR1 SGHKS, CDR2 YYEKEE (reference sequence). This CDR3 spans 14 amino acids. V lost 0 bases, J lost 1 base, and 7 bases lay in between. The CDR3 loop is CASSLGLQNTEAFF. CDR3 DNA sequence: TGTGCCAGCAGCTTGGGGCTACAGAACACTGAAGCTTTCTTT.

The chain recombines TRBV12-2 with TRBJ2-7; the listed D gene, TRBD1, was not tested against the DNA. TRBV12-2 is shown as a pseudogene. This CDR3 comprises 19 residues. CDR3 bases: TGTGCAAGTCGCTTACTTTGGGGACAGGGACTCTTGAGGTCCTACGAGCAGTACTTC. Translated, it gives CASRLLWGQGLLRSYEQYF.